The 5 T cell receptor beta chains below all came from one sample that was sequenced in a study of cytomegalovirus exposure and HLA in healthy donors (dated by TCRdb to 2015 to 2018). Receptor libraries were prepared by the immunoSEQ multiplex PCR assay. For the multiplex PCR, a mixture combining 60 forward primers for TCR Vbeta segments and 13 reverse primers for TCR Jbeta segments was used. TCRdb retrieved this table from immuneACCESS and kept in-frame rearrangements only. Not all clones are present; in checked studies, unresolved V genes account for under half, and no reason is known for the remainder. The sample profile shows about 98,000 clones; 60% to 85% of them were found once. Over 15% of the sample rests with the top ten. Sequencing input: PBMCs. The receptors were sampled from a man in his sixties in good health and CMV-seropositive.

The chain couples TRBV11-2 to TRBJ2-2, with 7 nucleotides matching TRBD1. This CDR3 contains 15 residues. CDR1 SGHAT and CDR2 FQNNGV come from the germline V gene. Trimming removed 3 bases from V and 1 base from J; junction bases left unmatched: 2. The CDR3 DNA reads TGTGCCAGCAGCTTCGGGACAGTGAACACCGGGGAGCTGTTTTTT. Its translation: CASSFGTVNTGELFF. The whole variable domain, remainder taken from reference TRBV11-2 and TRBJ2-2, is EAGVAQSPRYKIIEKRQSVAFWCNPISGHATLYWYQQILGQGPKLLIQFQNNGVVDDSQLPKDRFSAERLKGVDSTLKIQPAKLEDSAVYLCASSFGTVNTGELFFGEGSRLTVL.

This chain links TRBV5-1 with TRBJ2-1; 9 nucleotides align to TRBD1. The germline CDR1 and CDR2 sequences are SGHRS and YFSETQ. The CDR3 contains 16 residues. V was clipped by 5 bases and J by 6 bases; unmatched bases: 12. The CDR3 here is CASSPPGQGWGNEQFF. CDR3 nucleotides: TGCGCCAGCAGTCCTCCGGGACAGGGATGGGGCAATGAGCAGTTCTTC.

This clone is a singleton in its sample. The V call is TRBV7-3, the J call TRBJ2-2; D may be TRBD2 (7 bases). Germline V gene sequence: CDR1 SGHTA, CDR2 FQGTGA. Between the trimmed V and J ends, which lost 1 base and 6 bases, there was a span of 15 bases. CDR3 length: 16 amino acids. CDR3 coding DNA: TGTGCCAGCAGCTTAATCCGGGGGGCCCCTTCCGGGGAGCTGTTTTTT. This gives the protein CASSLIRGAPSGELFF.

CDR3 sequence: CASSFSTSGKKGGELFF. The CDR3 bases are TGCGCCAGCAGCTTTTCGACTAGCGGCAAAAAGGGGGGGGAGCTGTTTTTT. V usage is TRBV5-1 and J usage is TRBJ2-2; the match to TRBD2 covers 9 bases. Germline V CDR1 and CDR2: SGHRS, YFSETQ. The CDR3 spans 17 residues. The junction had 13 bases not matched to a gene; V was cut back by 2 bases and J by 8 bases.

This clone occurred once. This sequence joins TRBV6-1 and TRBJ1-2, with D unresolved. The CDR3 totals 10 residues. V lost 8 bases to trimming and J lost 8 bases, with 9 bases between them. Per the germline V gene, CDR1 is MNHNS and CDR2 is SASEGT. This CDR3 reads CASPGQGYTF. As DNA, the CDR3 is TGTGCCAGCCCGGGTCAGGGCTACACCTTC.